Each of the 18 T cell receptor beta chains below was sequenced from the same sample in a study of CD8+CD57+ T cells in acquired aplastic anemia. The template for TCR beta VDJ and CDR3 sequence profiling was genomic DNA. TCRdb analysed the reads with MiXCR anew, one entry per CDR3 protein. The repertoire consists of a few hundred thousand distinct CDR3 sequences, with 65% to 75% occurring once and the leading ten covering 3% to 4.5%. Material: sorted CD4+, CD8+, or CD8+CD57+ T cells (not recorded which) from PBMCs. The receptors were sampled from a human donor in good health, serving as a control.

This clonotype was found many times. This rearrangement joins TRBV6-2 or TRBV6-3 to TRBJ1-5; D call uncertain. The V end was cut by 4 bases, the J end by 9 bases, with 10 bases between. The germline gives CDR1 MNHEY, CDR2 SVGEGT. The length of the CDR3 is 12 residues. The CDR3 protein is CASSSPSRPQHF. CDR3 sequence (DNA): TGTGCCAGCAGTTCGCCGTCCAGGCCCCAGCATTTT.

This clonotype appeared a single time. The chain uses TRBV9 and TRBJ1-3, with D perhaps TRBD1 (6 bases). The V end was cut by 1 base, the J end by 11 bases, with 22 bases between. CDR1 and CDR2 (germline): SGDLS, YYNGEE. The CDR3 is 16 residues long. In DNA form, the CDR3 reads TGTGCCAGCAGCGTATTCGGGGGCGAGCAGCAATTCGCCATATATTTT. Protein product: CASSVFGGEQQFAIYF.

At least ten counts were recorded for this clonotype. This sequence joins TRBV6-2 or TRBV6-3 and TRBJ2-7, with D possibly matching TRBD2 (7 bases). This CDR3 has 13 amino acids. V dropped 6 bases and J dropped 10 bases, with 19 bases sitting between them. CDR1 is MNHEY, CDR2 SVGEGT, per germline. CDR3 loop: CASSPAGEGGQYF. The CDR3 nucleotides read TGTGCCAGCAGCCCGGCAGGGGAGGGCGGACAGTACTTC.

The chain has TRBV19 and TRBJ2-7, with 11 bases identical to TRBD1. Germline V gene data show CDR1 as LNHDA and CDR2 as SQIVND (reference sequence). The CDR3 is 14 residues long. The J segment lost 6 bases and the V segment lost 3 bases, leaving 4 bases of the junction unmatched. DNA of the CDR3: TGTGCCAGTAGTATTGGGGACAGGGGGTCCGAGCAGTACTTC. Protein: CASSIGDRGSEQYF.

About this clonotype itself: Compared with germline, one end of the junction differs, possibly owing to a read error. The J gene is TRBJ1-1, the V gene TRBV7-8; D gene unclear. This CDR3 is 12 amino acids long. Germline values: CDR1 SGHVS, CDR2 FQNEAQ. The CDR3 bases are TGTGCCAGCAGCTTGGCCCCACTTGAAGCTGGCTTT. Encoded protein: CASSLAPLEAGF.

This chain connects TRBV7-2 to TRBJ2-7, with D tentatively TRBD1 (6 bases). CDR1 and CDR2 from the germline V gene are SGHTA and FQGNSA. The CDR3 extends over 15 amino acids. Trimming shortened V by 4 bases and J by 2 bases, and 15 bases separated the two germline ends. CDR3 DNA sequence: TGTGCCAGCAGCTACGACAGGTCCGTAGCCTACGAGCAGTACGTC. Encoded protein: CASSYDRSVAYEQYV.

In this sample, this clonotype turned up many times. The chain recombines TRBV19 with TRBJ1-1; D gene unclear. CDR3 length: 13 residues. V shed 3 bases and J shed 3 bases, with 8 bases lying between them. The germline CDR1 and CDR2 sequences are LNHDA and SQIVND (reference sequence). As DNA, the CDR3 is TGTGCCAGTAGTATTTTTGGGGACACTGAAGCTTTCTTT. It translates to CASSIFGDTEAFF.

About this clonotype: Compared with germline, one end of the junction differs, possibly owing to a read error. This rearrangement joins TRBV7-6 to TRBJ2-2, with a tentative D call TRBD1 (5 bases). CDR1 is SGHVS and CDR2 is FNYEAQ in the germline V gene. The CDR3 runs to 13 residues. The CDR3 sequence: CASSVRVDGEAFF. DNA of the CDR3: TGTGCCAGCAGCGTCAGGGTCGACGGTGAAGCGTTCTTT. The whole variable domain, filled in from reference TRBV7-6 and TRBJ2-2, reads GAGVSQSPRYKVTKRGQDVALRCDPISGHVSLYWYRQALGQGPEFLTYFNYEAQQDKSGLPNDRFSAERPEGSISTLTIQRTEQRDSAMYRCASSVRVDGEAFFGEGSRLTVL.

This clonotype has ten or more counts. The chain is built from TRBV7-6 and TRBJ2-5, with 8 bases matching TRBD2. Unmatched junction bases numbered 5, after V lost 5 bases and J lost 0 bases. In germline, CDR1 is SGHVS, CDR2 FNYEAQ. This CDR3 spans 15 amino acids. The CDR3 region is CASSPRSGNQETQYF. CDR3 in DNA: TGTGCCAGCAGCCCCCGTAGCGGGAACCAAGAGACCCAGTACTTC. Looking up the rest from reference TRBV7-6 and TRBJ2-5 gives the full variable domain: GAGVSQSPRYKVTKRGQDVALRCDPISGHVSLYWYRQALGQGPEFLTYFNYEAQQDKSGLPNDRFSAERPEGSISTLTIQRTEQRDSAMYRCASSPRSGNQETQYFGPGTRLLVL.

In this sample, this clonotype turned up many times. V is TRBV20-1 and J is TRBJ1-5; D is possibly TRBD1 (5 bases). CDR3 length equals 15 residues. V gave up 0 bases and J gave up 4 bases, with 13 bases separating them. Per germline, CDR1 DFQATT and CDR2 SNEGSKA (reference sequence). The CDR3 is CSARESGGSNQPQHF. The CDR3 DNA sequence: TGCAGTGCTAGAGAGTCTGGGGGGTCAAATCAGCCCCAGCATTTT.

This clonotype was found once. The CDR3 loop is CATIRGQDRNQPQHF. Here the CDR3 DNA reads TGTGCCACCATTAGGGGACAGGACCGCAATCAGCCCCAGCATTTT. This chain connects TRBV10-3 to TRBJ1-5; 8 positions match TRBD1. CDR1 is ENHRY and CDR2 is SYGVKD in the germline V gene. The ends lost 10 bases at V and 2 bases at J; junction bases unmatched: 10. CDR3 length: 15 residues.

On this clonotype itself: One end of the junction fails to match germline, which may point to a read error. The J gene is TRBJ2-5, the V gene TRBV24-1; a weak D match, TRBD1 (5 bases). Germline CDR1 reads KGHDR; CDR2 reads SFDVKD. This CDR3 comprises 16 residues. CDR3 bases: TGTGCCACCAGTGATTTAGACTCACAGGACCAGGAGACCCAGTACTTC. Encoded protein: CATSDLDSQDQETQYF.

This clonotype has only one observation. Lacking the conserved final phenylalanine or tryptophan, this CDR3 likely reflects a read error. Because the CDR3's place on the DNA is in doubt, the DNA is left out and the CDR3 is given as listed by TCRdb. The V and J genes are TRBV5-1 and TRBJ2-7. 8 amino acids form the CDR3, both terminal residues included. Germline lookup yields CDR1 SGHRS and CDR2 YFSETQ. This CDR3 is CASSLGGR.

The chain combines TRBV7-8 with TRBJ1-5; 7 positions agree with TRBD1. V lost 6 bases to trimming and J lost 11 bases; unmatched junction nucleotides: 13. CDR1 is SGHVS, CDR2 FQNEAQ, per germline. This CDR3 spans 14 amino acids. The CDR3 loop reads CASRRRQGPLTQHF. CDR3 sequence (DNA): TGTGCCAGCAGACGAAGACAGGGCCCTCTGACCCAGCATTTT.

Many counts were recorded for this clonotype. The CDR3, as DNA: TGTGCCAGCAGCCAAGAATTTGCCGGGGAGCTGTTTTTT. This translates into CASSQEFAGELFF. The rearrangement links TRBV14 to TRBJ2-2; no firm D call. This CDR3 region has 13 residues. Germline V gene data show CDR1 as SGHDN and CDR2 as FVKESK. Trimming left V 0 bases short and J 6 bases short, with 5 bases between.

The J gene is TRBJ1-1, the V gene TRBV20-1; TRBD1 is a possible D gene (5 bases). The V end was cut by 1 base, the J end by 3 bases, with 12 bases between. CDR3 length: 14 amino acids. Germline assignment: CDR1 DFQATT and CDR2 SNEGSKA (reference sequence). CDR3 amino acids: CSARGRVTDTEAFF. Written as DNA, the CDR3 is TGCAGTGCTAGAGGCAGGGTGACAGACACTGAAGCTTTCTTT.

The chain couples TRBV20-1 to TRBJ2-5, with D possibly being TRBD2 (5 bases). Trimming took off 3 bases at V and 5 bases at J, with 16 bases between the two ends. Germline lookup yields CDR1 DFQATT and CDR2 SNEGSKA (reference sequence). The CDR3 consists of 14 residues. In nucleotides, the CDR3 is TGCAGTGCTAGGAGGGCACTCCTCCGGGAGACCCAGTACTTC. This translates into CSARRALLRETQYF.

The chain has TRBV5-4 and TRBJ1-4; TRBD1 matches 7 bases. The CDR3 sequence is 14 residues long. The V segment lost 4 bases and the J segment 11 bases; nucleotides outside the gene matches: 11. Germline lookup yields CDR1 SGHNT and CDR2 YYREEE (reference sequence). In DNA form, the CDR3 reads TGTGCCAGCAGCCTGGGACAGCGGACTGAGAAACTGTTTTTT. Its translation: CASSLGQRTEKLFF.